A single sample gave rise to the 15 T cell receptor beta chains below, sequenced in a study of shared clonotypes between healthy human individuals. Data came from immunoSEQ multiplex PCR; TCRdb stores just in-frame clones and leaves some out. Among 450,000 to 500,000 clones, roughly 85% were seen once, and the ten largest hold less than 15%. The specimen sequenced was PBMCs. These receptors all come from a woman aged 40 to 50 in good health. Some clones in this sample may be carry-over from other donors' samples.

This clone was picked up one time. The chain is built from TRBV19 and TRBJ2-7; TRBD1 aligns across 7 bases. The ends lost 1 base at V and 4 bases at J; junction bases unmatched: 4. The CDR3 is 14 amino acids. CDR1 and CDR2 (germline): LNHDA, SQIVND (reference sequence). The chain's CDR3 is CASSIVGRGYEQYF. DNA of the CDR3: TGTGCCAGTAGTATAGTTGGCAGGGGGTACGAGCAGTACTTC. Complete variable domain (other parts from reference TRBV19 and TRBJ2-7): DGGITQSPKYLFRKEGQNVTLSCEQNLNHDAMYWYRQDPGQGLRLIYYSQIVNDFQKGDIAEGYSVSREKKESFPLTVTSAQKNPTAFYLCASSIVGRGYEQYFGPGTRLTVT.

The chain uses TRBV28 and TRBJ1-5; the match to TRBD1 covers 8 bases. Per germline, CDR1 MDHEN and CDR2 SYDVKM. The CDR3 extends over 15 amino acids. Germline trimming cut 5 bases from V and 7 bases from J; bases unmatched to any gene: 10. The CDR3 loop is CASSPRTGFDQPQHF. CDR3 nucleotides: TGTGCCAGCAGTCCACGGACAGGGTTTGACCAGCCCCAGCATTTT.

The chain uses TRBV4-1 and TRBJ2-5, with a weak D call TRBD2 (7 bases). The germline V gene encodes CDR1 MGHRA and CDR2 YSYEKL. V was shortened by 2 bases and J by 5 bases, with 24 bases between the two germline ends. The CDR3 is 18 residues long. The CDR3 DNA reads as TGCGCCAGCAGCCAAAATCCACCATTGGGGGGGGCCAGGGAGACCCAGTACTTC. Amino acids: CASSQNPPLGGARETQYF.

The chain joins TRBV5-1 to TRBJ1-2, with a tentative D call TRBD1 (5 bases). Germline assignment: CDR1 SGHRS and CDR2 YFSETQ. This CDR3 comprises 15 residues. The V end was cut by 1 base, the J end by 3 bases, with 13 bases between. As DNA, the CDR3 is TGCGCCAGCAGCTTGTGGAGGGACCCGGACTATGGCTACACCTTC. Amino acids: CASSLWRDPDYGYTF.

On this clone: Sequence at one end of the junction differs from germline and may be a read error. J is TRBJ1-5 and V is TRBV7-2; TRBD1 matches 8 bases. CDR3 length equals 20 residues. Germline values: CDR1 SGHTA, CDR2 FQGNSA. The CDR3 reads CAGSLASGQGGRFSNQPQHF. CDR3 bases: TGTGCCGGCAGCTTAGCCTCCGGACAGGGTGGTAGGTTTAGCAATCAGCCCCAGCATTTT.

CDR3 nucleotides: TGCAGCGCCGACGAAAGGGCTAGCAGCTACAATGAGCAGTTCTTC. It specifies CSADERASSYNEQFF. This chain links TRBV29-1 with TRBJ2-1; a weak D match, TRBD2 (5 bases). Trimming left V 7 bases short and J 3 bases short, with 19 bases between. CDR1 and CDR2 from the germline V gene are SQVTM and ANQGSEA. The CDR3 has 15 residues.

This rearrangement joins TRBV2 to TRBJ1-1; D uncertain. Looked up from germline, CDR1 is SNHLY and CDR2 is FYNNEI. This CDR3 comprises 14 residues. The V end lost 1 base, the J end lost 1 base, and 7 bases lay between the germline ends. CDR3 residues: CASSEGLGNTEAFF. The CDR3, as DNA: TGTGCCAGCAGTGAAGGGTTAGGGAACACTGAAGCTTTCTTT.

CDR3 amino acids: CASSLGTSGNNEQFF. The CDR3 bases are TGTGCCAGCAGCTTAGGGACTAGCGGGAACAATGAGCAGTTCTTC. The chain links TRBV5-4 to TRBJ2-1; 13 bases agree with TRBD2. Germline V gene lookup returns CDR1 SGHNT and CDR2 YYREEE (reference sequence). The CDR3 extends over 15 amino acids. V dropped 2 bases and J dropped 5; count of bases not matched to a gene: 1. Looking up the rest from reference TRBV5-4 and TRBJ2-1 gives the full variable domain: ETGVTQSPTHLIKTRGQQVTLRCSSQSGHNTVSWYQQALGQGPQFIFQYYREEENGRGNFPPRFSGLQFPNYSSELNVNALELDDSALYLCASSLGTSGNNEQFFGPGTRLTVL.

The V call is TRBV2, the J call TRBJ1-1; 8 bases are a match to TRBD1. The J segment lost 8 bases and the V segment lost 7 bases, leaving 12 bases of the junction unmatched. CDR1 is SNHLY, CDR2 FYNNEI, per germline. The CDR3 runs 14 residues. The chain's CDR3 is CASNPDRAGTEAFF. CDR3 nucleotide sequence: TGTGCCAGCAATCCGGACAGGGCCGGGACCGAAGCTTTCTTT.

The chain combines TRBV13 with TRBJ2-7; 10 bases align to TRBD2. CDR1 PRHDT and CDR2 FYEKMQ come from the germline V gene (reference sequence). The CDR3 sequence is 15 residues long. V lost 6 bases to trimming and J lost 3 bases; unmatched junction nucleotides: 8. This CDR3 reads CASRHAGLADYEQYF. The CDR3 DNA reads TGTGCCAGCAGGCATGCTGGACTAGCGGACTACGAGCAGTACTTC.

The chain couples TRBV9 to TRBJ2-7, with 7 bases that match TRBD2. CDR3 length: 15 residues. Losses at the gene ends were 4 bases for V and 7 bases for J; bases not matched to a gene: 14. Germline V gene sequence: CDR1 SGDLS, CDR2 YYNGEE. The CDR3 protein is CASSPLSGGLFEQYF. CDR3 nucleotides: TGTGCCAGCAGCCCTCTCTCCGGGGGACTATTTGAGCAGTACTTC.

The chain employs TRBV7-3 and TRBJ2-3; no clear D. Per the germline V gene, CDR1 is SGHTA and CDR2 is FQGTGA. The CDR3 covers 15 residues. V was clipped by 1 base and J by 1 base, with 9 bases between them. The CDR3 region is CASSLNLGRTDTQYF. CDR3 nucleotides: TGTGCCAGCAGCTTAAATTTGGGTCGCACAGATACGCAGTATTTT.

This clone was found once. CDR3 sequence (DNA): TGTGCCAGCAGTGTTACTACTCAGGGATTCAGCGAGCAGTACTTC. It codes for CASSVTTQGFSEQYF. V is TRBV2 and J is TRBJ2-7; weak D call: TRBD1 (5 bases). The CDR3 runs to 15 residues. Germline CDR1 and CDR2: SNHLY and FYNNEI. V lost 4 bases to trimming and J lost 6 bases, with 19 bases between them.

This chain links TRBV18 with TRBJ2-1; 7 bases align to TRBD2. Germline-derived CDR1 and CDR2 are KGHSH and LQKENI. Trimming cost V 4 bases and J 4 bases; bases outside gene matches: 4. The CDR3 has 14 amino acids. This CDR3 is CASSQAGTYNEQFF. The CDR3 DNA follows: TGTGCCAGCTCACAAGCGGGAACTTACAATGAGCAGTTCTTC.

The chain uses TRBV28 and TRBJ2-2; 9 bases align to TRBD1. Germline lookup yields CDR1 MDHEN and CDR2 SYDVKM. V was clipped by 8 bases and J by 5 bases; unmatched bases: 9. There are 15 residues in the CDR3. CDR3: CASLGGTGRTGELFF. CDR3 DNA sequence: TGTGCCAGCCTGGGGGGGACAGGGAGGACCGGGGAGCTGTTTTTT.